This T cell receptor beta chain was profiled in a study of cytomegalovirus exposure and HLA in healthy donors. Across the study: Early on, a data release was issued that held some 91 million unique TCRs from HLA-typed donors. Regarding the study as a whole: When presence/absence was analysed, sequencing depth was taken to be roughly uniform across donors.

Trimming cost V 7 bases and J 4 bases; bases outside gene matches: 10. The CDR3 runs to 15 residues. The germline V gene has CDR1 SGHAT and CDR2 FQNNGV. The PCR ran on 60 Vbeta and 13 Jbeta primers. Repertoires were generated with immunoSEQ multiplex PCR, while TCRdb's copy carries only in-frame clones and drops some. The table has around 100,000 clones, roughly three quarters seen once. This clone was counted a few times. Its antigen is still unknown. Specimen: PBMCs. This chain uses TRBV11-2 with TRBJ1-3; 7 bases align to TRBD1. The receptor comes from a man over 45 in good health and CMV-seropositive. The CDR3 region has the DNA TGTGCCAGCACTCCCTCAACAGGGGTCGGAAACACCATATATTTT. Translation gives CASTPSTGVGNTIYF.